The present T cell receptor beta chain was sequenced within a study of T cell repertoires in cytomegalovirus infection. Study observations and caveats: Summed frequency of public TCR beta families distinguished CMV carriers with the relevant HLA.

With 3 bases removed from V and 4 bases from J, the gap between germline ends came to 9 bases. The CDR3 has 13 residues. CDR1 SGHTA and CDR2 FQGNSA come from the germline V gene. In TCRdb, the reads were re-called with MiXCR into one record per CDR3 protein. The sample holds hundreds of thousands of distinct CDR3 sequences, 15% to 20% seen once. This clonotype was counted ten times or more. The antigen remains undetermined. The chain links TRBV7-2 to TRBJ1-1; D is unclear. Sequencing was done on a sample of PBMCs. The source is a human donor in good health (CMV status not recorded). Some clones in this sample may be carry-over from other donors' samples. For the CDR3, the DNA is TGTGCCAGCAGCTTCGAGGGTAGCACTGAAGCTTTCTTT. The encoded protein is CASSFEGSTEAFF.